This paragraph covers one T cell receptor (beta chain) sequence. Assay used: immunoSEQ multiplex PCR; TCRdb lists only in-frame clones, some missing. The sample contains 550,000 to 700,000 clones, 60% to 75% of which appear only once. CDR3 length equals 13 residues. The germline V gene has CDR1 MDHEN and CDR2 SYDVKM. Between the trimmed V and J ends, which lost 9 bases and 6 bases, there was a span of 15 bases. The data are from a study of shared clonotypes between healthy human individuals. This TCR came from a woman aged 30 to 39 in good health. The sample taken for sequencing was memory CD4+ T cells sorted from blood. Stated subset: CD45RA-negative fraction. V and J are TRBV28 and TRBJ1-5; D is possibly TRBD1 (6 bases). The CDR3, as DNA: TGTGCCAGTACATACAGGGAGAGTCAGCCCCAGCATTTT. It codes for CASTYRESQPQHF.